The present T cell receptor beta chain was sequenced within a study of cytomegalovirus exposure and HLA in healthy donors. General study results and limits: Most observed TCR sequences were rare, whereas some public TCRs were detected in many donors.

Libraries were prepared by immunoSEQ multiplex PCR; TCRdb keeps only in-frame clonotypes and omits some of them. The data show around 180,000 clones, around four fifths seen once. A remark on this clone: The antigen remains unidentified.

Sequenced material: PBMCs. The clonotype originates from a man between 18 and 29 years old in good health and CMV-seropositive.

The CDR3 loop reads CASSSSTAKGNQPQHF. Here the CDR3 DNA reads TGTGCCAGCAGTTCCTCGACAGCTAAGGGAAATCAGCCCCAGCATTTT. The chain recombines TRBV6-5 with TRBJ1-5; TRBD1 might be the D (5 bases). Germline V gives CDR1 MNHEY, CDR2 SVGAGI. The CDR3 runs to 16 residues. With 4 bases removed from V and 4 bases from J, the gap between germline ends came to 17 bases.